The 25 T cell receptor beta chains below were found in one sample sequenced in a study of lymphopenia after photon versus proton radiotherapy. The table came from immunoSEQ multiplex PCR; TCRdb's copy has only in-frame clones and leaves some out. This sample has some 55,000 clones, with roughly 86% found just once. The sample was peripheral blood, taken from a patient treated with photon-based radiotherapy. These receptors all stem from a man aged 35 to 55 with gastric cancer.

This clone was counted between two and nine times. This rearrangement joins TRBV5-1 to TRBJ2-1, with D hard to call. This CDR3 has 12 amino acids. The V gene's germline CDR1 is SGHRS and CDR2 YFSETQ. With 0 bases removed from V and 7 bases from J, the gap between germline ends came to 5 bases. The chain's CDR3 is CASSLAWNEQFF. For the CDR3, the DNA is TGCGCCAGCAGCTTGGCCTGGAATGAGCAGTTCTTC. The full variable domain, with the rest looked up from reference TRBV5-1 and TRBJ2-1, is KAGVTQTPRYLIKTRGQQVTLSCSPISGHRSVSWYQQTPGQGLQFLFEYFSETQRNKGNFPGRFSGRQFSNSRSEMNVSTLELGDSALYLCASSLAWNEQFFGPGTRLTVL.

About this clone: At one of its ends the junction is not consistent with the germline gene, which may arise from a read error. The J gene is TRBJ1-1, the V gene TRBV5-4, with D unclear. The germline V gene has CDR1 SGHNT and CDR2 YYREEE (reference sequence). The CDR3 spans 13 residues. Here the CDR3 reads CASSRDLNTEAFF. The CDR3 region has the DNA TGCGCCAGCAGCCGAGACTTGAACACTGAAGCTTTCTTT. The full variable domain, rest sourced from reference TRBV5-4 and TRBJ1-1, is ETGVTQSPTHLIKTRGQQVTLRCSSQSGHNTVSWYQQALGQGPQFIFQYYREEENGRGNFPPRFSGLQFPNYSSELNVNALELDDSALYLCASSRDLNTEAFFGQGTRLTVV.

The J gene is TRBJ2-5, the V gene TRBV6-1; D not certain. CDR1 and CDR2 (germline): MNHNS, SASEGT. The CDR3 covers 14 residues. V lost 2 bases and J lost 5, with 12 bases in between. The CDR3 protein is CASSELGLGETQYF. In DNA, the CDR3 is TGTGCCAGCAGTGAACTGGGCCTCGGGGAGACCCAGTACTTC.

The sample holds a few counts of this clone. The chain uses TRBV15 and TRBJ1-4; D gene uncertain. In germline, CDR1 is LNHNV, CDR2 YYDKDF (reference sequence). This CDR3 has 12 amino acids. Trimming stripped 2 bases from V and 3 bases from J, with 1 base between. CDR3 residues: CATSRSNEKLFF. CDR3 coding DNA: TGTGCCACCAGCAGATCTAATGAAAAACTGTTTTTT.

The chain joins TRBV5-6 to TRBJ2-1; 8 bases line up with TRBD2. CDR3 length equals 15 residues. V dropped 4 bases and J dropped 2; count of bases not matched to a gene: 5. Germline values: CDR1 SGHDT, CDR2 YYEEEE. Written as DNA, the CDR3 is TGTGCCAGCAGCGGAACTAGCGGTCCCTACAATGAGCAGTTCTTC. It encodes CASSGTSGPYNEQFF. The whole variable domain, filled in from reference TRBV5-6 and TRBJ2-1, reads DAGVTQSPTHLIKTRGQQVTLRCSPKSGHDTVSWYQQALGQGPQFIFQYYEEEERQRGNFPDRFSGHQFPNYSSELNVNALLLGDSALYLCASSGTSGPYNEQFFGPGTRLTVL.

This clone was found once. For the CDR3, the DNA is TGTGCCAGCAGCCCCTCCGACAGGGGGTCAGAAGCTTTCTTT. It specifies CASSPSDRGSEAFF. The chain links TRBV7-3 to TRBJ1-1, with 9 positions matching TRBD1. Germline loops: CDR1 SGHTA, CDR2 FQGTGA. V lost 5 bases to trimming and J lost 8 bases; unmatched junction nucleotides: 9. The CDR3 extends over 14 amino acids.

The genes are TRBV19 and TRBJ2-3; no clear D. Germline loops: CDR1 LNHDA, CDR2 SQIVND (reference sequence). Trimming took off 1 base at V and 4 bases at J, with 15 bases between the two ends. The CDR3 has 16 amino acids. CDR3: CASSIASSSWADTQYF. The CDR3 bases are TGTGCCAGTAGTATAGCTTCAAGTAGCTGGGCAGATACGCAGTATTTT.

J is TRBJ2-1 and V is TRBV7-9; TRBD2 matches at 7 bases. Trimming removed 1 base from V and 7 bases from J; junction bases left unmatched: 4. This CDR3 region has 14 residues. Germline V gene lookup returns CDR1 SEHNR and CDR2 FQNEAQ (reference sequence). As DNA, the CDR3 is TGTGCCAGCAGCTTAGAGGGCGGGGGAAATGAGCAGTTCTTC. It translates to CASSLEGGGNEQFF.

V and J are TRBV7-3 and TRBJ2-2; 7 nucleotides align to TRBD1. Germline CDR1 reads SGHTA; CDR2 reads FQGTGA. This CDR3 has 17 residues. The V gene end was trimmed by 6 bases and the J gene end by 0 bases; junction bases not matched to a gene: 10. CDR3 sequence reads: CASSRNPTGSNTGELFF. The CDR3, as DNA: TGTGCCAGCAGTCGAAACCCGACAGGGTCGAACACCGGGGAGCTGTTTTTT. The full variable domain, in which reference TRBV7-3 and TRBJ2-2 provide the parts outside the CDR3, is GAGVSQTPSNKVTEKGKYVELRCDPISGHTALYWYRQSLGQGPEFLIYFQGTGAADDSGLPNDRFFAVRPEGSVSTLKIQRTERGDSAVYLCASSRNPTGSNTGELFFGEGSRLTVL.

This clone has only a few counts. The CDR3 region is CASNGQGTSNYGYTF. Written as DNA, the CDR3 is TGTGCCAGCAATGGACAGGGGACTTCTAACTATGGCTACACCTTC. This chain uses TRBV2 with TRBJ1-2; 9 bases match TRBD1. V shed 7 bases and J 0 bases; nucleotides not matched to a gene: 6. Germline V CDR1 and CDR2: SNHLY, FYNNEI. The CDR3 is 15 residues long.

The chain recombines TRBV6-4 with TRBJ1-2, with TRBD1 matching over 9 bases. There are 15 residues in the CDR3. After removal of 2 bases from V and 4 bases from J, the junction contained 5 bases not matched to a gene. Germline loops: CDR1 MRHNA, CDR2 SNTAGT. CDR3 sequence reads: CASSDPGQGLYGYTF. In DNA form, the CDR3 reads TGTGCCAGCAGTGACCCGGGACAGGGCCTCTATGGCTACACCTTC.

V gene TRBV19 combines with J gene TRBJ1-5; TRBD1 might be the D (6 bases). From germline, CDR1 is LNHDA and CDR2 SQIVND (reference sequence). V was shortened by 7 bases and J by 8 bases, with 21 bases between the two germline ends. The CDR3 contains 15 residues. The CDR3 here is CASTPWGRGQEPQHF. In nucleotides, the CDR3 is TGTGCCAGTACCCCGTGGGGCAGGGGCCAGGAGCCCCAGCATTTT.

The chain recombines TRBV18 with TRBJ2-7, with D perhaps TRBD2 (5 bases). Germline V CDR1 and CDR2: KGHSH, LQKENI. This CDR3 has 13 amino acids. The V end lost 5 bases, the J end lost 3 bases, and 11 bases lay between the germline ends. CDR3 sequence (DNA): TGTGCCAGCTCAGTAAGCGAGGGCTACGAGCAGTACTTC. Translated: CASSVSEGYEQYF.

The gene calls are TRBV5-1 and TRBJ2-3, with 8 bases fitting TRBD1. This CDR3 is built from 15 residues. Germline lookup yields CDR1 SGHRS and CDR2 YFSETQ. V dropped 3 bases and J dropped 2; count of bases not matched to a gene: 5. CDR3 sequence: CASSSGTGATDTQYF. In DNA form, the CDR3 reads TGCGCCAGCAGCTCCGGGACAGGAGCCACAGATACGCAGTATTTT.

The genes are TRBV18 and TRBJ2-7, with a possible D match to TRBD2 (5 bases). This CDR3 spans 14 amino acids. The germline gives CDR1 KGHSH, CDR2 LQKENI. The ends were cut back, 3 bases at V and 2 bases at J, with 11 bases in the middle. CDR3 sequence: CASSPSDGPYEQYF. For the CDR3, the DNA is TGTGCCAGCTCACCTAGCGACGGTCCCTACGAGCAGTACTTC.

The genes are TRBV15 and TRBJ1-2; perhaps TRBD1 as D (5 bases). Per the germline V gene, CDR1 is LNHNV and CDR2 is YYDKDF (reference sequence). The V end lost 3 bases, the J end lost 4 bases, and 15 bases lay between the germline ends. The CDR3 runs 15 residues. CDR3 nucleotide sequence: TGTGCCACCAGCAGCGAATCGGGGGGTGGCTATGGCTACACCTTC. This translates into CATSSESGGGYGYTF.

The J gene is TRBJ2-3, the V gene TRBV7-2; D might be TRBD2 (5 bases). Germline loops: CDR1 SGHTA, CDR2 FQGNSA. The CDR3 has 14 residues. The V end lost 7 bases, the J end lost 2 bases, and 13 bases lay between the germline ends. The CDR3 bases are TGTGCCAGCAACCCGACTATGTACACAGATACGCAGTATTTT. This gives the protein CASNPTMYTDTQYF.

V usage is TRBV5-5 and J usage is TRBJ2-7, with a possible D match to TRBD2 (6 bases). This CDR3 region has 15 residues. Trimming took off 3 bases at V and 3 bases at J, with 16 bases between the two ends. The germline V gene has CDR1 SGHKS and CDR2 YYEKEE (reference sequence). The CDR3 DNA sequence: TGTGCCAGCAGCTCAGCCGGGACTGAGTACTACGAGCAGTACTTC. Protein: CASSSAGTEYYEQYF.

This chain joins TRBV6-1 and TRBJ2-1, with D perhaps being TRBD1 or TRBD2 (5 bases each). CDR1 MNHNS and CDR2 SASEGT come from the germline V gene. V dropped 2 bases and J dropped 4 bases, with 9 bases sitting between them. The CDR3 contains 14 residues. The CDR3 loop is CASSERDGYNEQFF. The CDR3 nucleotides are TGTGCCAGCAGTGAACGGGACGGTTACAATGAGCAGTTCTTC.

Worth noting for this clone: In the same sample, other DNA sequences code for this CDR3. The V call is TRBV2, the J call TRBJ2-7; no definite D call. With 4 bases removed from V and 4 bases from J, the gap between germline ends came to 8 bases. This CDR3 has 12 amino acids. In germline, CDR1 is SNHLY, CDR2 FYNNEI. The CDR3 here is CASSVTGYEQYF. CDR3 DNA: TGTGCCAGCAGTGTAACGGGTTACGAGCAGTACTTC.

About this clone: This CDR3 is also generated by other DNA sequences in the sample. The chain combines TRBV9 with TRBJ2-3; weak D call: TRBD2 (5 bases). The CDR3 is made up of 13 amino acids. The germline CDR1 and CDR2 sequences are SGDLS and YYNGEE. V lost 2 bases and J lost 4, with 8 bases in between. The CDR3 loop is CASSVRDADTQYF. The CDR3 region has the DNA TGTGCCAGCAGCGTTCGGGATGCAGATACGCAGTATTTT.

This clone was observed a few times. In nucleotides, the CDR3 is TGTGCCAGCAGCGTCGAGGCGAACACTGAAGCTTTCTTT. Translation: CASSVEANTEAFF. The genes are TRBV9 and TRBJ1-1; D gene ambiguous. From germline, CDR1 is SGDLS and CDR2 YYNGEE. Trimming took 2 bases from V and 1 from J, leaving 6 bases between them. The CDR3 sequence is 13 residues long.

Note on this clone: Sequence at one end of the junction differs from germline and may be a read error. This sequence joins TRBV7-2 and TRBJ1-2, with a weak D call TRBD1 (6 bases). CDR3 length: 13 residues. In germline, CDR1 is SGHTA, CDR2 FQGNSA. The CDR3 nucleotides read TGTGCCAGTAGCTCCGGGAGGGGGAGTGGCTACACCTTC. Amino acid sequence: CASSSGRGSGYTF.

This clone was counted only a few times. DNA for the CDR3: TGTGCCAGCAGCTTAGTTATGGGACAGGTGCGCACTGAAGCTTTCTTT. Translated, it gives CASSLVMGQVRTEAFF. The V and J genes are TRBV11-2 and TRBJ1-1, with TRBD1 matching over 8 bases. CDR3 length: 16 amino acids. Germline loops: CDR1 SGHAT, CDR2 FQNNGV. V lost 1 base, J lost 4 bases, and 8 bases stayed unmatched.

The chain has TRBV30 and TRBJ1-5; D gene unclear. Trimming shortened V by 0 bases and J by 3 bases, and 9 bases separated the two germline ends. The CDR3 covers 14 residues. Germline V gene data show CDR1 as GTSNPN and CDR2 as SVGIG (reference sequence). The CDR3, as DNA: TGTGCCTGGAGTGTAGGCCCCCTCAATCAGCCCCAGCATTTT. Translating gives CAWSVGPLNQPQHF.